What follows are 9 T cell receptor beta chains derived from one specimen sequenced in a study of control samples from healthy donors and cancer patients. Using immunoSEQ multiplex PCR, the repertoire was profiled, and TCRdb retains in-frame clones only, with some absent. In the table there are about 120,000 clones, around 89% of which are singletons. Sample: blood. The receptors were gathered from a man aged 45-65 years in good health.

This chain connects TRBV19 to TRBJ1-6, with D maybe TRBD1 (6 bases). CDR3 length: 16 amino acids. Per the germline V gene, CDR1 is LNHDA and CDR2 is SQIVND (reference sequence). Trimming pared 8 bases from V and 10 bases from J, leaving 24 bases between. CDR3 coding DNA: TGTGCCAGTCGAGTAGCTGGCGGGGGGGCAAGATCACCCCTCCACTTT. This sequence encodes CASRVAGGGARSPLHF.

The genes are TRBV4-3 and TRBJ1-1; D is unresolved. The CDR3 is made up of 14 amino acids. Germline V gene lookup returns CDR1 LGHNA and CDR2 YSLEER. Trimming removed 0 bases from V and 2 bases from J, with 7 bases in between. DNA of the CDR3: TGCGCCAGCAGCCAAGACTGGGGTAACACTGAAGCTTTCTTT. Encoded protein: CASSQDWGNTEAFF.

This chain joins TRBV4-2 and TRBJ2-3, with 7 positions matching TRBD1. The CDR3 runs 15 residues. Germline loops: CDR1 LGHNA, CDR2 YNFKEQ. V shed 2 bases, J shed 6 bases, and the junction held 8 bases outside the gene matches. The CDR3 here is CASSQPGTVVDTQYF. CDR3 coding DNA: TGTGCCAGCAGCCAACCCGGGACAGTCGTGGATACGCAGTATTTT.

The rearrangement uses TRBV7-9 and TRBJ2-3, with D possibly TRBD2 on 6 matching bases. From germline, CDR1 is SEHNR and CDR2 FQNEAQ (reference sequence). V was trimmed by 5 bases and J by 3 bases, leaving 18 bases between them. The CDR3 is 16 amino acids. CDR3 DNA sequence: TGTGCCAGCAGCCCTCAGAAGACTAGGGTAACAGATACGCAGTATTTT. Translated, it gives CASSPQKTRVTDTQYF.

The chain employs TRBV5-6 and TRBJ2-5; 9 positions agree with TRBD1. The CDR3 has 15 residues. Germline V gene lookup returns CDR1 SGHDT and CDR2 YYEEEE. The trim removed 4 bases at V and 2 bases at J, leaving 6 bases unmatched. The CDR3 sequence: CASSPVGQGQETQYF. CDR3 nucleotide sequence: TGTGCCAGCAGCCCCGTTGGACAGGGGCAAGAGACCCAGTACTTC.

This rearrangement joins TRBV14 to TRBJ1-1; weak D call: TRBD1 (6 bases). This CDR3 contains 13 residues. The germline CDR1 and CDR2 sequences are SGHDN and FVKESK. V was pared by 5 bases and J by 3 bases, with 10 bases between. Here the CDR3 reads CASSYNRDTEAFF. CDR3 nucleotide sequence: TGTGCCAGCAGCTACAACAGGGACACTGAAGCTTTCTTT.

This chain joins TRBV18 and TRBJ2-7, with D tentatively TRBD1 (5 bases). The CDR3 length is 15 residues. The V end lost 2 bases, the J end lost 5 bases, and 16 bases lay between the germline ends. Germline CDR1 is KGHSH and CDR2 is LQKENI. The CDR3 protein is CASSPRRQPIHEQYF. CDR3 DNA: TGTGCCAGCTCACCAAGGCGACAGCCCATACACGAGCAGTACTTC.

V and J are TRBV7-2 and TRBJ1-6; 8 bases line up with TRBD1. After removal of 6 bases from V and 7 bases from J, the junction contained 5 bases not matched to a gene. Germline V lookup: CDR1 SGHTA, CDR2 FQGNSA. The CDR3 covers 14 residues. The CDR3 DNA sequence: TGTGCCAGCAGTTACAGGGGGAGGAATTCACCCCTCCACTTT. Encoded protein: CASSYRGRNSPLHF.

This rearrangement joins TRBV6-5 to TRBJ2-3; TRBD1 agrees at 7 bases. There are 13 residues in the CDR3. Germline CDR1 reads MNHEY; CDR2 reads SVGAGI. The V segment lost 7 bases and the J segment 1 base; nucleotides outside the gene matches: 2. CDR3 nucleotide sequence: TGTGCCAGCAACAGGGGCCGCACAGATACGCAGTATTTT. Protein sequence: CASNRGRTDTQYF.